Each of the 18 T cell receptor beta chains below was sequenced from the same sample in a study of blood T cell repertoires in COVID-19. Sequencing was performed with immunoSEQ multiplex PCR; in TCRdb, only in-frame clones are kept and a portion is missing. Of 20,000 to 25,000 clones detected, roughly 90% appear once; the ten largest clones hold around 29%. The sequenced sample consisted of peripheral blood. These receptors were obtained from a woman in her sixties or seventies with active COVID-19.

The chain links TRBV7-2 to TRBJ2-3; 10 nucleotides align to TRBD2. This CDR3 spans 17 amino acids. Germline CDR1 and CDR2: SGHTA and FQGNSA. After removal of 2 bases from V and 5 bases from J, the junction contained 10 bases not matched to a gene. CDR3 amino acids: CASSLTSGGARIDTQYF. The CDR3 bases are TGTGCCAGCAGCTTAACCAGCGGGGGGGCACGAATAGATACGCAGTATTTT.

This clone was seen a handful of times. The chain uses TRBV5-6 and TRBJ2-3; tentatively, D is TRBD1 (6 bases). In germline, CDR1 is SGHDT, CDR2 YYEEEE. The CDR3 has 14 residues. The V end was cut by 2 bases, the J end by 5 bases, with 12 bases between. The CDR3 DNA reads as TGTGCCAGCAGCTTTTGGGGGCGAAAAGATACGCAGTATTTT. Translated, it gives CASSFWGRKDTQYF.

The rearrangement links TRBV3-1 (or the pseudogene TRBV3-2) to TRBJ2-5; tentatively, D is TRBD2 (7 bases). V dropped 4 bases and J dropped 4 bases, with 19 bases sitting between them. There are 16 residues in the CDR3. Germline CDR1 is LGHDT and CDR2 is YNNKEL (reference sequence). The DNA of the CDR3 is TGTGCCAGCAGCCGCCCGGCGGGCGGGGGCGGAGAGACCCAGTACTTC. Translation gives CASSRPAGGGGETQYF.

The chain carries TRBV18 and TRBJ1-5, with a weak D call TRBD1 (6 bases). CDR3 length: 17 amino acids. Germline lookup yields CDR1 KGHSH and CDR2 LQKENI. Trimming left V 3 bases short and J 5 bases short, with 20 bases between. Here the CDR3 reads CASSPKLPGQTDQPQHF. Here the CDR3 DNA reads TGTGCCAGCTCACCCAAACTCCCCGGACAGACAGATCAGCCCCAGCATTTT. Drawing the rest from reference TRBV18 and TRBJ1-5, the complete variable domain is NAGVMQNPRHLVRRRGQEARLRCSPMKGHSHVYWYRQLPEEGLKFMVYLQKENIIDESGMPKERFSAEFPKEGPSILRIQQVVRGDSAAYFCASSPKLPGQTDQPQHFGDGTRLSIL.

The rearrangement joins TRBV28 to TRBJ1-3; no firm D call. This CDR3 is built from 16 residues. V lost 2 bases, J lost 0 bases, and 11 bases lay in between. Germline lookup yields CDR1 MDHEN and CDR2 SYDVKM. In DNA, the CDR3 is TGTGCCAGCAGTTTAAACAGACCGCCCTCTGGAAACACCATATATTTT. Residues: CASSLNRPPSGNTIYF.

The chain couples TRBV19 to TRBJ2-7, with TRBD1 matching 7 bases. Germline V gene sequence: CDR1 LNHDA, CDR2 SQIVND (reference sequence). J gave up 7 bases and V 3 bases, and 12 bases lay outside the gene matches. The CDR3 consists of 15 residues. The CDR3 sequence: CASSIRRDSWGEQYF. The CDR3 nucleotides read TGTGCCAGTAGTATCCGCCGGGACAGCTGGGGAGAGCAGTACTTC.

CDR3 in DNA: TGTGCCAGTAGTCTAGGACAGGGAATAGGTGGCTACACCTTC. Its translation: CASSLGQGIGGYTF. The V gene is TRBV19, the J gene TRBJ1-2, with 8 nucleotides matching TRBD1. The CDR3 extends over 14 amino acids. Trimming cost V 5 bases and J 7 bases; bases outside gene matches: 9. Germline V gives CDR1 LNHDA, CDR2 SQIVND (reference sequence).

CDR3 sequence: CASSNQGSSYEQYF. The DNA for the CDR3 is TGTGCCAGCAGTAACCAGGGTAGCTCCTACGAGCAGTACTTC. The chain employs TRBV2 and TRBJ2-7; TRBD1 is a possible D gene (5 bases). CDR1 is SNHLY and CDR2 is FYNNEI in the germline V gene. CDR3 length: 14 residues. Between the trimmed V and J ends, which lost 5 bases and 0 bases, there was a span of 11 bases.

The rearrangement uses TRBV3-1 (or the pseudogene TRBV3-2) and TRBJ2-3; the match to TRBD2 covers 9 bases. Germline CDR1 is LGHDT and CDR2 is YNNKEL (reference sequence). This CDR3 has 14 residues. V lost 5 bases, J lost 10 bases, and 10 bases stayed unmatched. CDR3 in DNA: TGTGCCAGCAGCTCCCGGAGGACTAGCGCTTCGCAGTATTTT. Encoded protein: CASSSRRTSASQYF.

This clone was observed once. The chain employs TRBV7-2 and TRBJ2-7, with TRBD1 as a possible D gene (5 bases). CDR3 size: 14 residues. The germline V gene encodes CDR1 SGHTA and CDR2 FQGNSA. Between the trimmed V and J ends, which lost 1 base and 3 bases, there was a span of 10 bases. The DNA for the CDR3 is TGTGCCAGCAGCTTAGTCGGGCAGGGCTACGAGCAGTACTTC. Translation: CASSLVGQGYEQYF.

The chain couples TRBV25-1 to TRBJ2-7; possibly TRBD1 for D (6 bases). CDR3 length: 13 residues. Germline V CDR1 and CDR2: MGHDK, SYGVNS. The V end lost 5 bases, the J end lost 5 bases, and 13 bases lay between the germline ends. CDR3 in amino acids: CASSPTGSNEQYF. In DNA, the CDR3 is TGTGCCAGCAGTCCTACAGGGTCGAACGAGCAGTACTTC.

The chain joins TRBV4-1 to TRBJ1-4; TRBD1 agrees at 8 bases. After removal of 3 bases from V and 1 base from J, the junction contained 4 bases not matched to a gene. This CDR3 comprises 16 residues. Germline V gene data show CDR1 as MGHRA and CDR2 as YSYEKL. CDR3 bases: TGCGCCAGCAGCCATCGACAGGGGATAACTAATGAAAAACTGTTTTTT. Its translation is CASSHRQGITNEKLFF.

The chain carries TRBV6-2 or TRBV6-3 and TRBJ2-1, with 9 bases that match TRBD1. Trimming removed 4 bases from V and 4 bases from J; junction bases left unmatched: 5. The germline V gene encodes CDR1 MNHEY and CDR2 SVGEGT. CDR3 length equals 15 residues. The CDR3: CASSSTGGPYNEQFF. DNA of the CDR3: TGTGCCAGCAGTTCAACAGGGGGCCCGTACAATGAGCAGTTCTTC.

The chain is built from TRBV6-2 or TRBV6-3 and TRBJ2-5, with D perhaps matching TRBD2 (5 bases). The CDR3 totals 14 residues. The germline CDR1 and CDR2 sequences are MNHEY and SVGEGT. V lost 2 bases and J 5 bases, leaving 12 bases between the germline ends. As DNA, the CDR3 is TGTGCCAGCAGTTACGTCTGGGGAGAGGAGACCCAGTACTTC. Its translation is CASSYVWGEETQYF.

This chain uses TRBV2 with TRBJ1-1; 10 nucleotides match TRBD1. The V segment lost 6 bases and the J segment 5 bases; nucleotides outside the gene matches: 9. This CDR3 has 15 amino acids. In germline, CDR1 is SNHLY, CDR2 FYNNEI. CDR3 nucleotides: TGTGCCAGCAGAGATTGGACAGGGGGTAGTACTGAAGCTTTCTTT. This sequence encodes CASRDWTGGSTEAFF.

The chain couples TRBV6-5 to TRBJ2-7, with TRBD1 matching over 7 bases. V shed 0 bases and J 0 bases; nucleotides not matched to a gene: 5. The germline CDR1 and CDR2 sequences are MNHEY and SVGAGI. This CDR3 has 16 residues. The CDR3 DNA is TGTGCCAGCAGTTACTCTCAGACAGGGAGCTCCTACGAGCAGTACTTC. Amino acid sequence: CASSYSQTGSSYEQYF.

The DNA for the CDR3 is TGTGCCTGGAGTCGACAGGGATACAATGAGCAGTTCTTC. This gives the protein CAWSRQGYNEQFF. V is TRBV30 and J is TRBJ2-1; 7 bases are a match to TRBD1. Germline values: CDR1 GTSNPN, CDR2 SVGIG (reference sequence). The CDR3 extends over 13 amino acids. With V trimmed by 2 bases and J by 4 bases, 2 bases remained unmatched.

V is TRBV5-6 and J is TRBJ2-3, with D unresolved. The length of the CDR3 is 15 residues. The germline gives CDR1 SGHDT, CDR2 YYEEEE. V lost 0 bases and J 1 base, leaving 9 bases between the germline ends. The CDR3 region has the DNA TGTGCCAGCAGCTTGGACTTGCTAGGCACAGATACGCAGTATTTT. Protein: CASSLDLLGTDTQYF.